This TCR beta chain was captured by sequencing in a study of beta chain features in type 1 diabetes. Reverse transcribing all isolated RNA meant expressed TCRB transcripts were sequenced. Method: immunoSEQ multiplex PCR; TCRdb's copy keeps in-frame clones and lacks some. Of about 170,000 clones in the sample, approximately 7.8% are singletons; the top ten hold approximately 0.85%. The single heparinised draw taken from each donor contained around 100 mL of blood on average. The germline V and J ends were trimmed by 3 bases and 14 bases, with 19 bases remaining between them. The CDR3 has 13 residues. The germline gives CDR1 SGHTA, CDR2 FQGNSA. Points on this clone: Its antigen is not identified.

Study results and limitations: Shortening that was moderate but significant affected the TCRB CDR3s of Type 1 diabetes patients in all four CD4+ subsets.

The chain is built from TRBV7-2 and TRBJ1-2, with TRBD1 as a possible D gene (6 bases). The sample taken for sequencing was central memory CD4+ T cells from blood. This clonotype originated in a woman aged 40-49 years with type 1 diabetes. CDR3 coding DNA: TGTGCCAGCAGCTTTAATCAACAGGGAAAAGTGACCTTC. Protein: CASSFNQQGKVTF.